What follows are 31 T cell receptor beta chains derived from one specimen sequenced in a study of PD-1 blockade in classical Hodgkin lymphoma. The protocol was immunoSEQ multiplex PCR, while the TCRdb copy is restricted to in-frame clones and leaves out a portion. The data contain more than 10,000 clones, 80% to 90% of them seen just once; the ten biggest clones take up roughly 29%. Every single patient, without exception, relapsed after autologous stem cell transplantation, and brentuximab vedotin exposure varied. Here the sequenced sample was peripheral blood mononuclear cells (PBMCs), taken at baseline. All receptors come from a human donor with classical Hodgkin lymphoma.

The chain recombines TRBV30 with TRBJ1-1; D gene ambiguous. The germline gives CDR1 GTSNPN, CDR2 SVGIG (reference sequence). CDR3 length: 13 residues. V was shortened by 3 bases and J by 1 base, with 9 bases between the two germline ends. The CDR3 nucleotides read TGTGCCTGGAGAGGTTGGGAGAACACTGAAGCTTTCTTT. This codes for CAWRGWENTEAFF. The full variable domain, with the rest looked up from reference TRBV30 and TRBJ1-1, is SQTIHQWPATLVQPVGSPLSLECTVEGTSNPNLYWYRQAAGRGLQLLFYSVGIGQISSEVPQNLSASRPQDRQFILSSKKLLLSDSGFYLCAWRGWENTEAFFGQGTRLTVV.

The chain joins TRBV18 to TRBJ2-7, with D possibly matching TRBD2 (5 bases). The CDR3 has 15 residues. Deletions cut 3 bases from V and 7 bases from J, with 19 bases between. In germline, CDR1 is KGHSH, CDR2 LQKENI. DNA for the CDR3: TGTGCCAGCTCACCGCGGGCAAAGGGCTTGGGGGAGCAGTACTTC. Amino acids: CASSPRAKGLGEQYF.

V usage is TRBV28 and J usage is TRBJ2-7; the D gene could be TRBD1 or TRBD2 (5 bases each). The CDR3 is 12 amino acids. V lost 8 bases to trimming and J lost 3 bases, with 11 bases between them. Germline V gene lookup returns CDR1 MDHEN and CDR2 SYDVKM. The CDR3 region is CASRGYGYEQYF. CDR3 DNA sequence: TGTGCCAGCCGGGGCTACGGCTACGAGCAGTACTTC.

This clone came up once. The chain carries TRBV6-6 and TRBJ1-3, with D unclear. The germline V gene has CDR1 MNHNY and CDR2 SVGAGI (reference sequence). There are 14 residues in the CDR3. V lost 7 bases and J lost 4, with 14 bases in between. For the CDR3, the DNA is TGTGCCAGCAAGTTACAGACCCAGGGAAACACCATATATTTT. This encodes CASKLQTQGNTIYF.

The CDR3 region has the DNA TGTGCCAGCTCACCACCGACCCAGTCGGATACGCAGTATTTT. It specifies CASSPPTQSDTQYF. This rearrangement joins TRBV18 to TRBJ2-3; D is uncertain. The CDR3 totals 14 residues. CDR1 KGHSH and CDR2 LQKENI come from the germline V gene. Deletions cut 0 bases from V and 6 bases from J, with 10 bases between.

The V call is TRBV7-6, the J call TRBJ1-2, with 7 bases fitting TRBD1. The germline V gene encodes CDR1 SGHVS and CDR2 FNYEAQ. The CDR3 contains 14 residues. Trimming at V came to 5 bases and at J to 3 bases, leaving 6 bases not matched to a gene. CDR3 bases: TGTGCCAGCAGCCCAGACAGGGCTGACTATGGCTACACCTTC. Its translation: CASSPDRADYGYTF.

V gene TRBV7-2 combines with J gene TRBJ2-5, with 9 bases that match TRBD2. The CDR3 is made up of 16 amino acids. The J segment lost 4 bases and the V segment lost 1 base, leaving 7 bases of the junction unmatched. Germline V gives CDR1 SGHTA, CDR2 FQGNSA. The CDR3 loop reads CASSLVPSGARETQYF. CDR3 nucleotide sequence: TGTGCCAGCAGCTTAGTCCCTAGCGGGGCCCGAGAGACCCAGTACTTC.

This chain connects TRBV4-3 to TRBJ2-5; D is unresolved. The CDR3 sequence is 13 residues long. Germline loops: CDR1 LGHNA, CDR2 YSLEER. Deletions cut 4 bases from V and 1 base from J, with 7 bases between. The CDR3 nucleotides are TGCGCCAGCAGCCGAGCGTCCCAAGAGACCCAGTACTTC. Amino acid sequence: CASSRASQETQYF.

The chain links TRBV15 to TRBJ2-7; TRBD1 matches at 9 bases. CDR3 length: 16 amino acids. V lost 5 bases, J lost 2 bases, and 10 bases stayed unmatched. The germline V gene has CDR1 LNHNV and CDR2 YYDKDF (reference sequence). This chain's CDR3 is CATSPKGGTGTYEQYF. CDR3 in DNA: TGTGCCACCAGCCCCAAAGGGGGGACAGGGACCTACGAGCAGTACTTC.

This clone was seen only a few times. This chain connects TRBV11-2 to TRBJ1-1, with 7 bases aligning to TRBD1. The CDR3 has 13 residues. V lost 3 bases and J lost 5; bases outside the gene matches: 3. Germline CDR1 and CDR2: SGHAT and FQNNGV. In DNA, the CDR3 is TGTGCCAGCAGCTTCGACAGGGCTACTGAAGCTTTCTTT. Translated: CASSFDRATEAFF.

The rearrangement uses TRBV6-1 and TRBJ2-3, with 7 bases lining up with TRBD1. The CDR3 totals 14 residues. Germline CDR1 and CDR2: MNHNS and SASEGT. V trimming: 8 bases; J trimming: 6 bases; junction bases outside the gene matches: 11. CDR3 nucleotide sequence: TGTGCCAGCCACAGGGGTTACTCACCGGATACGCAGTATTTT. It codes for CASHRGYSPDTQYF.

The chain is built from TRBV7-9 and TRBJ2-7; 9 nucleotides agree with TRBD2. Germline CDR1 reads SEHNR; CDR2 reads FQNEAQ (reference sequence). This CDR3 has 15 residues. With 5 bases clipped from V and 4 bases from J, the junction kept 9 bases outside the gene matches. CDR3 sequence reads: CASSRLAAENYEQYF. Written as DNA, the CDR3 is TGTGCCAGCAGCCGACTAGCGGCTGAGAATTACGAGCAGTACTTC.

The count of this clone is one. The chain is built from TRBV14 and TRBJ2-7, with TRBD2 matching 7 bases. Germline loops: CDR1 SGHDN, CDR2 FVKESK. The V and J ends lost 0 bases and 3 bases, in that order; junction bases with no gene match: 11. CDR3 length: 17 residues. Here the CDR3 reads CASSQDRRAAGDYEQYF. CDR3 nucleotides: TGTGCCAGCAGCCAAGATCGGCGCGCGGCGGGAGACTACGAGCAGTACTTC.

The chain joins TRBV30 to TRBJ1-6; D is undetermined. Deletions cut 4 bases from V and 2 bases from J, with 9 bases between. The CDR3 is 14 amino acids. Germline CDR1 reads GTSNPN; CDR2 reads SVGIG (reference sequence). The CDR3 nucleotides are TGTGCCTGGAATGCGGGCGCCTATAATTCACCCCTCCACTTT. Protein: CAWNAGAYNSPLHF.

J is TRBJ2-3 and V is TRBV5-1, with a tentative D call TRBD1 (5 bases). V lost 0 bases, J lost 4 bases, and 12 bases lay in between. CDR1 and CDR2 from the germline V gene are SGHRS and YFSETQ. The CDR3 has 15 amino acids. CDR3 sequence (DNA): TGCGCCAGCAGCTTGGGCAGGGTAGCATCAGATACGCAGTATTTT. It translates to CASSLGRVASDTQYF.

This chain uses TRBV27 with TRBJ1-6, with a tentative D call TRBD1 (6 bases). CDR1 and CDR2 (germline): MNHEY, SMNVEV (reference sequence). The CDR3 contains 17 residues. Trimming took 1 base from V and 3 from J, leaving 13 bases between them. For the CDR3, the DNA is TGTGCCAGCAGTTTATTTGTGGGGGGCGGCTATAATTCACCCCTCCACTTT. It is translated as CASSLFVGGGYNSPLHF.

The chain is built from TRBV7-8 and TRBJ1-2, with 12 bases fitting TRBD1. From germline, CDR1 is SGHVS and CDR2 FQNEAQ. Losses at the gene ends were 1 base for V and 6 bases for J; bases not matched to a gene: 3. The CDR3 is made up of 15 amino acids. The CDR3 nucleotides read TGTGCCAGCAGCTTAGTAGGGACAGGGGGCGATGGCTACACCTTC. It yields the protein CASSLVGTGGDGYTF.

V is TRBV7-9 and J is TRBJ1-1; D uncertain. This CDR3 contains 12 residues. Germline CDR1 SEHNR, CDR2 FQNEAQ (reference sequence). The ends were cut back, 8 bases at V and 0 bases at J, with 7 bases in the middle. Written as DNA, the CDR3 is TGTGCCAGCCAGGTTGTGAACACTGAAGCTTTCTTT. Residues: CASQVVNTEAFF.

J is TRBJ1-3 and V is TRBV4-2, with D possibly TRBD1 on 5 matching bases. Per the germline V gene, CDR1 is LGHNA and CDR2 is YNFKEQ. The CDR3 spans 16 residues. Trimming took 2 bases from V and 0 from J, leaving 11 bases between them. CDR3 in DNA: TGTGCCAGCAGCCAAAATGTAGGGACCTCTGGAAACACCATATATTTT. It is translated as CASSQNVGTSGNTIYF.

The rearrangement uses TRBV19 and TRBJ1-5, with D hard to call. The CDR3 runs 14 residues. Germline CDR1 and CDR2: LNHDA and SQIVND (reference sequence). The V gene lost 3 bases and the J gene lost 0 bases, with 6 bases spanning the gap. In DNA form, the CDR3 reads TGTGCCAGTAGTATTCGGGATAGCAATCAGCCCCAGCATTTT. Translated, it gives CASSIRDSNQPQHF.

The chain links TRBV19 to TRBJ1-4; 7 bases line up with TRBD1. Germline-derived CDR1 and CDR2 are LNHDA and SQIVND (reference sequence). The length of the CDR3 is 15 residues. V shed 3 bases and J 5 bases; nucleotides not matched to a gene: 6. This chain's CDR3 is CASSISGTENEKLFF. The DNA of the CDR3 is TGTGCCAGTAGTATTTCCGGGACAGAAAATGAAAAACTGTTTTTT.

The V gene is TRBV28, the J gene TRBJ1-2; D remains unclear. Germline values: CDR1 MDHEN, CDR2 SYDVKM. Trimming took off 5 bases at V and 7 bases at J, with 14 bases between the two ends. CDR3 length equals 13 residues. CDR3 coding DNA: TGTGCCAGCAGTCTATCCTCCCGGGGTGGCTACACCTTC. Translated, it gives CASSLSSRGGYTF.

The chain recombines TRBV15 with TRBJ2-5; a possible D gene is TRBD1 (5 bases). Trimming pared 3 bases from V and 5 bases from J, leaving 10 bases between. The CDR3 contains 13 residues. Per the germline V gene, CDR1 is LNHNV and CDR2 is YYDKDF (reference sequence). The CDR3 sequence: CATSRSQGETQYF. In DNA form, the CDR3 reads TGTGCCACCAGCAGGTCCCAGGGCGAGACCCAGTACTTC. Full variable domain (rest looked up from reference TRBV15 and TRBJ2-5): DAMVIQNPRYQVTQFGKPVTLSCSQTLNHNVMYWYQQKSSQAPKLLFHYYDKDFNNEADTPDNFQSRRPNTSFCFLDIRSPGLGDTAMYLCATSRSQGETQYFGPGTRLLVL.

The J gene is TRBJ2-5, the V gene TRBV27; D is unresolved. V was trimmed by 5 bases and J by 5 bases, leaving 12 bases between them. Per germline, CDR1 MNHEY and CDR2 SMNVEV (reference sequence). The CDR3 contains 13 residues. The CDR3 nucleotides read TGTGCCAGCAGTCCCAACCCCCGGGAGACCCAGTACTTC. It encodes CASSPNPRETQYF.

The chain combines TRBV19 with TRBJ2-3; D is undetermined. CDR1 LNHDA and CDR2 SQIVND come from the germline V gene (reference sequence). This CDR3 has 15 amino acids. Trimming removed 2 bases from V and 0 bases from J, with 9 bases in between. CDR3 residues: CASSIKFLSTDTQYF. The CDR3 DNA reads as TGTGCCAGTAGTATAAAGTTTCTTAGCACAGATACGCAGTATTTT.

The chain links TRBV7-8 to TRBJ1-1; D is unresolved. CDR1 and CDR2 (germline): SGHVS, FQNEAQ. The CDR3 runs to 14 residues. Trimming stripped 8 bases from V and 1 base from J, with 14 bases between. In DNA, the CDR3 is TGTGCCAGCGGTACTAATACGAGGAACACTGAAGCTTTCTTT. It translates to CASGTNTRNTEAFF.

V and J are TRBV28 and TRBJ1-5; D not resolved. This CDR3 spans 14 amino acids. Germline-derived CDR1 and CDR2 are MDHEN and SYDVKM. The V end was cut by 6 bases, the J end by 4 bases, with 13 bases between. The CDR3 DNA reads TGTGCCAGCAGGGAAAGGGTAGGAAATCAGCCCCAGCATTTT. The encoded protein is CASRERVGNQPQHF. Complete variable domain (other parts from reference TRBV28 and TRBJ1-5): DVKVTQSSRYLVKRTGEKVFLECVQDMDHENMFWYRQDPGLGLRLIYFSYDVKMKEKGDIPEGYSVSREKKERFSLILESASTNQTSMYLCASRERVGNQPQHFGDGTRLSIL.

The chain uses TRBV28 and TRBJ1-2, with D perhaps matching TRBD1 (5 bases). CDR1 MDHEN and CDR2 SYDVKM come from the germline V gene. This CDR3 comprises 15 residues. V lost 6 bases and J lost 2, with 16 bases in between. Here the CDR3 reads CASREFGGTNYGYTF. CDR3 DNA sequence: TGTGCCAGCAGGGAATTCGGCGGGACCAACTATGGCTACACCTTC.

This clone was seen only a few times. The chain recombines TRBV6-5 with TRBJ2-7; the match to TRBD1 covers 7 bases. The CDR3 loop spans 14 amino acids. V lost 0 bases to trimming and J lost 6 bases; unmatched junction nucleotides: 5. Germline CDR1 MNHEY, CDR2 SVGAGI. The CDR3 region has the DNA TGTGCCAGCAGTTACTCCACCAGGGGGTTCGAGCAGTACTTC. The encoded protein is CASSYSTRGFEQYF.

The rearrangement links TRBV7-2 to TRBJ2-5; the D is unclear. V shed 3 bases and J shed 4 bases, with 12 bases lying between them. The CDR3 contains 14 residues. Per germline, CDR1 SGHTA and CDR2 FQGNSA. The CDR3 nucleotides are TGTGCCAGCAGCTTTAAGGTGGGCTCAGAGACCCAGTACTTC. Translated, it gives CASSFKVGSETQYF.

The gene calls are TRBV6-5 and TRBJ2-7; tentatively, D is TRBD2 (5 bases). CDR3 length: 16 residues. CDR1 and CDR2 (germline): MNHEY, SVGAGI. The V and J ends lost 2 bases and 4 bases respectively, with 18 bases between them. CDR3 nucleotide sequence: TGTGCCAGCAGTTACACCGACCTAGCCCGGGGATACGAGCAGTACTTC. This translates into CASSYTDLARGYEQYF.